This T cell receptor beta chain is from a study of Tregs in tolerant kidney transplant recipients. Remarks on this clone: As yet, its antigen is unknown.

Study outcomes and limitations: Few patients were studied, so findings need validation in larger groups. No direct test of biological reproducibility was done here.

Measured with immunoSEQ multiplex PCR; TCRdb has only the in-frame clones, and not every one. This sample has 20,000 to 25,000 clones; over 75% occur once, and the top ten carry about a quarter. The nonmyeloablative bone marrow transplants came from related graft donors, with transient mixed chimerism. Thawed PBMCs were FACS-sorted into unstimulated CD4+CD25+CD127- regulatory T cells, CD4+CD25- non-regulatory cells, CD4 and CD8 cells. Trimming cost V 4 bases and J 2 bases, with 14 bases left between them. Germline-derived CDR1 and CDR2 are SQVTM and ANQGSEA. The CDR3 runs 14 residues. The TCR comes from a human patient who received a combined kidney and bone marrow transplant. Some of the T cells may derive from the graft donor. The material was CD8+ T cells from blood (PBMCs), obtained 6 months after the transplant. The chain couples TRBV29-1 to TRBJ1-1; D gene unclear. The CDR3 DNA follows: TGCAGCGTTGTTCACCGGGGTGAAAACACTGAAGCTTTCTTT. As protein: CSVVHRGENTEAFF.